Reported below is one T cell receptor (beta chain). This CDR3 region has 16 residues. V lost 0 bases to trimming and J lost 3 bases, with 13 bases between them. CDR1 SGDLS and CDR2 YYNGEE come from the germline V gene. The data derive from a study of blood T cell repertoires in COVID-19. Study background: Samples representing acute and convalescent COVID-19 were sourced from the United States, Italy and Spain. The analysed material was cDNA or gDNA that came from T cells, B-cell-depleted T cells, or PBMCs.

Study processing details: For nucleated cells, counts were estimated from reference gene primer amplification. Data came from immunoSEQ multiplex PCR; TCRdb stores just in-frame clones and leaves some out. D and trimming come from the DNA, and the V and J calls and clone size come from that table. The repertoire consists of about 410,000 clones, with 80% to 90% occurring once and the leading ten covering more than 1.4%. The chain has TRBV9 and TRBJ1-5; tentatively, D is TRBD1 (5 bases). The source is a woman aged 25 to 39 with active or convalescent COVID-19. The sample was peripheral blood. CDR3 DNA sequence: TGTGCCAGCAGCGTAGCTTCGGGGGTTGCCAATCAGCCCCAGCATTTT. Protein sequence: CASSVASGVANQPQHF.